This is a list of T cell receptor beta chains from one sample in a study of cytomegalovirus exposure and HLA in healthy donors. Only in-frame clones appear in the TCRdb table, and some are missing; sequencing was by immunoSEQ multiplex PCR. The sample includes 90,000 to 120,000 clones, roughly 76% of them seen just once. Source material: PBMCs. The receptors were sampled from a man aged 18 to 29 in good health and CMV-seronegative. Both conserved end residues are part of each CDR3. A D gene is named only where the DNA matches it firmly. Size is stated for part of the rows, as once, few or many counts, or as a class when the clone is expanded.

size	J	V	D	DNA	CDR3
.	TRBJ2-7	TRBV9	TRBD2	TGTGCCAGCAGCGTAGGCGGGAGCGGGCAGGGAACTCCCTACGAGCAGTACTTC	CASSVGGSGQGTPYEQYF
.	TRBJ2-2	TRBV7-8	TRBD2	TGTGCCAGCAGCTTTTTAAGCGGGGGGGCCGGGGAGCTGTTTTTT	CASSFLSGGAGELFF
.	TRBJ1-2	TRBV27	TRBD1	TGTGCCAGCAGTTTTTCCGGACAGGGGAAGGGCTACACCTTC	CASSFSGQGKGYTF
.	TRBJ2-7	TRBV7-9	.	TGTTCCAGCAGCTTAGTTTCCGGGGGGCTCGACGAGCAGTACTTC	CSSSLVSGGLDEQYF
.	TRBJ1-2	TRBV29-1	.	TGCAGCGTTGGAGGGGGTCCGAACTATGGCTACACCTTC	CSVGGGPNYGYTF
.	TRBJ2-5	TRBV5-4	TRBD2	TGTGCCAGCAGCCCCAGCGGGGCGGCAGGGGAGACCCAGTACTTC	CASSPSGAAGETQYF
.	TRBJ2-1	TRBV15	.	TGTGCCACCAGCAGAGATATTGGTAGCTCCTACAATGAGCAGTTCTTC	CATSRDIGSSYNEQFF
.	TRBJ2-3	TRBV19	TRBD2	TGTGCCAGTAGCATGAGCGGGGCAGATACGCAGTATTTT	CASSMSGADTQYF
.	TRBJ2-1	TRBV5-4	.	TGTGCCAGCAGGGCCATGCAGGGGACTGAGCAGTTCTTC	CASRAMQGTEQFF
.	TRBJ1-2	TRBV7-9	.	TGTGCCAGCAGCTTAGATTCGTCTAGGGGCTACCCCTTC	CASSLDSSRGYPF
.	TRBJ1-2	TRBV5-1	TRBD1	TGCGCCAGCAGCCCAGGGGACAGGGATTATGGTGGCTACACCTTC	CASSPGDRDYGGYTF
.	TRBJ1-2	TRBV7-9	.	TGTGCCAGCAGCTTAGATCAGGGGCTCGTTAACTATGGCTACACCTTC	CASSLDQGLVNYGYTF
.	TRBJ1-1	TRBV15	.	TGTGCCACCAGCAGAATTTCGCGGAAATCGCCTGAAGCTTTCTTT	CATSRISRKSPEAFF
.	TRBJ1-3	TRBV6-6	.	TGTGCCAGCAGTTACCCCCGGACCGGGGCTGGAAACACCATATATTTT	CASSYPRTGAGNTIYF
once	TRBJ1-6	TRBV5-4	TRBD1	TGTGCCAGCAGCCCCATACAGGGGATTGATTCACCCCTCCACTTT	CASSPIQGIDSPLHF
.	TRBJ1-5	TRBV19	.	TGTGCCAGTACTAGAGCAGGGGCTCTGAATCAGCCCCAGCATTTT	CASTRAGALNQPQHF
.	TRBJ2-3	TRBV2	TRBD2	TGTGCCAGCTCGGGACTAGCCTCAACAGATACGCAGTATTTT	CASSGLASTDTQYF
.	TRBJ2-3	TRBV6-4	TRBD2	TGTGCCAGCAGTGACAATGGGGACGGGGGGGATACGCAGTATTTT	CASSDNGDGGDTQYF
.	TRBJ1-2	TRBV6-1	.	TGTGCCAGCAGTGAAGCCGCGGCTGGCTACCCCTTC	CASSEAAAGYPF
.	TRBJ2-5	TRBV4-3	.	TGCGCCAGCAGCCAAGATCTCTCGGGGACCCAGTACTTC	CASSQDLSGTQYF
.	TRBJ2-3	TRBV12-1	.	TGTGCCAGCCCCAGCGGGGGGTCGACAGATACGCAGTATTTT	CASPSGGSTDTQYF
.	TRBJ2-3	TRBV9	TRBD2	TGTGCCAGCAGCGTAGGACTAGCGGACCACACAGATACGCAGTATTTT	CASSVGLADHTDTQYF
few	TRBJ2-2	TRBV6-4	TRBD1	TGTGCCAGCAGTCCCACCGCCGGGACAGGGAACACCGGGGAGCTGTTTTTT	CASSPTAGTGNTGELFF
.	TRBJ1-6	TRBV9	.	TGTGCCAGCAGCGTAGATGGGTCCCGGGATTCACCCCTCCACTTT	CASSVDGSRDSPLHF
.	TRBJ2-4	TRBV9	TRBD1	TGTGCCAGCAGCGTAGATACAGGGGGCAAAAACATTCAGTACTTC	CASSVDTGGKNIQYF
.	TRBJ2-3	TRBV4-2	.	TGTGCCAGCAGCCAAGAGGGGGCAACTAGCACAGATACGCAGTATTTT	CASSQEGATSTDTQYF
.	TRBJ1-3	TRBV7-9	TRBD1	TGTGCCAGCAGCTTAGGGGGACAGTGGAACTCTGGAAACACCATATATTTT	CASSLGGQWNSGNTIYF
.	TRBJ1-6	TRBV7-9	.	TGTTCCAGCACCGTAGGGAGGACGGATTCACCCCTCCACTTT	CSSTVGRTDSPLHF
.	TRBJ1-1	TRBV13	.	TGTGCCAGCAGCCTACCCGCGGGGGGGGAAGCTTTCTTT	CASSLPAGGEAFF
.	TRBJ1-6	TRBV2	TRBD1	TGTGCCAGCACCCCAGGGGGCAATTCACCCCTCCACTTT	CASTPGGNSPLHF
.	TRBJ1-2	TRBV7-9	.	TGTGCCAGCAGCCAGGCGAAAGGCTATGGCTACACCTTC	CASSQAKGYGYTF